These 28 T cell receptor beta chains originate from one sample sequenced in a study of spatial heterogeneity in lung cancer. Study-level points and caveats: In tumors, expanded intratumoral alpha and beta TCR counts tracked mutation counts.

Which antigens these TCRs recognize remains unknown. The sample's time point: sample taken at primary tumor resection. TCRdb itself ran the 5' RACE reads through MiXCR, one entry per CDR3 protein. In the table there are roughly 19,000 distinct CDR3 sequences, 5.8% of which are singletons. The sequences come from lung tumor tissue, collected at surgery. All receptors come from a female donor with early-stage non-small cell lung cancer.

This clonotype was seen at least ten times. The library was prepared for alpha chains; this beta chain is a stray read, so its frequency means little. The rearrangement uses TRBV9 and TRBJ2-1; D gene unclear. The CDR3 runs to 14 residues. CDR1 is SGDLS and CDR2 is YYNGEE in the germline V gene. V lost 0 bases, J lost 10 bases, and 14 bases lay in between. CDR3 amino acids: CASSVGGSPPEQFF. The CDR3 DNA reads as TGTGCCAGCAGCGTAGGTGGTTCTCCTCCCGAGCAGTTCTTC.

This clonotype was detected only a few times. This beta chain lies outside the target of a library built for alpha chains; its clone size means little. The rearrangement joins TRBV27 to TRBJ2-2; 8 nucleotides agree with TRBD2. With V trimmed by 7 bases and J by 1 base, 8 bases remained unmatched. This CDR3 is 16 amino acids long. Germline V CDR1 and CDR2: MNHEY, SMNVEV (reference sequence). CDR3 sequence reads: CASNQKRERNTGELFF. The CDR3 DNA reads as TGTGCCAGCAACCAAAAGCGGGAGAGGAACACCGGGGAGCTGTTTTTT.

This clonotype is termed medium-sized. The library was designed around alpha chains, so this beta chain is a stray read whose abundance carries little weight. V gene TRBV20-1 combines with J gene TRBJ2-7; the match to TRBD1 covers 7 bases. The CDR3 is 12 amino acids. CDR1 is DFQATT, CDR2 SNEGSKA, per germline (reference sequence). V lost 3 bases and J lost 3; bases outside the gene matches: 2. The CDR3 reads CSASQGDYEQYF. The DNA for the CDR3 is TGCAGTGCTAGCCAGGGGGACTACGAGCAGTACTTC.

This clonotype showed up many times. The junction does not match germline at one end; this may be a read error. This beta chain represents an off-target read in a library built for alpha chains; its size is of limited meaning. The V gene is TRBV24-1, the J gene TRBJ2-1, with 10 nucleotides matching TRBD1. The CDR3 is 16 amino acids. Germline lookup yields CDR1 KGHDR and CDR2 SFDVKD. The CDR3 sequence is CTTSDLGDRGRNEQFF. The DNA for the CDR3 is TGTACCACCAGTGATTTAGGGGACAGGGGTCGCAATGAGCAGTTCTTC.

With regard to this clonotype: With the library built for alpha chains, this beta chain is off target and its frequency is not meaningful. The chain joins TRBV29-1 to TRBJ1-2; D is unclear. This CDR3 is built from 11 residues. V lost 5 bases, J lost 3 bases, and 7 bases lay in between. Germline CDR1 is SQVTM and CDR2 is ANQGSEA. CDR3 in DNA: TGCAGCGTTCTTAGGGACTATGGCTACACCTTC. It yields the protein CSVLRDYGYTF.

This clonotype was recorded at least ten times. The library was built for alpha chains, so this beta chain is an off-target read and its size means little. The V gene is TRBV9, the J gene TRBJ2-7, with D perhaps matching TRBD2 (5 bases). CDR1 SGDLS and CDR2 YYNGEE come from the germline V gene. V lost 1 base, J lost 3 bases, and 14 bases lay in between. This CDR3 has 15 residues. CDR3 DNA: TGTGCCAGCAGCGTAACTTCGGGATGGGACTACGAGCAGTACTTC. Translating it yields CASSVTSGWDYEQYF.

This clonotype has at least ten counts. As an off-target read in a library built for alpha chains, this beta chain has a frequency of little significance. The chain carries TRBV30 and TRBJ2-5; no definite D call. The CDR3 sequence is 13 residues long. V dropped 3 bases and J dropped 4 bases, with 12 bases sitting between them. The germline V gene encodes CDR1 GTSNPN and CDR2 SVGIG (reference sequence). The DNA for the CDR3 is TGTGCCTGGAGCAGGCGGATGAGAGAGACCCAGTACTTC. It codes for CAWSRRMRETQYF.

This clonotype was found many times. This beta chain is an unintended read in a library built for alpha chains; its size means little. The gene calls are TRBV7-9 and TRBJ2-5; 7 bases agree with TRBD2. The CDR3 covers 15 residues. The junction had 7 bases not matched to a gene; V was cut back by 6 bases and J by 0 bases. CDR1 and CDR2 (germline): SEHNR, FQNEAQ (reference sequence). The CDR3 coding sequence is TGTGCCAGCAGGGCGGGAGCGGAGTACCAAGAGACCCAGTACTTC. It encodes CASRAGAEYQETQYF.

This clonotype was detected many times. Little can be read into the size of this beta chain, an off-target read in a library designed for alpha chains. This chain links TRBV27 with TRBJ2-3; perhaps TRBD1 as D (5 bases). The V gene's germline CDR1 is MNHEY and CDR2 SMNVEV (reference sequence). V gave up 2 bases and J gave up 4 bases, with 13 bases separating them. There are 15 residues in the CDR3. CDR3 sequence reads: CASSLSPWGSDTQYF. CDR3 sequence (DNA): TGTGCCAGCAGTTTAAGTCCCTGGGGCTCAGATACGCAGTATTTT.

By sample fraction, this clonotype is medium-sized. This beta chain is a stray read from a library made for alpha chains; its abundance is not meaningful. The V call is TRBV28, the J call TRBJ1-4; tentative D call: TRBD1 (6 bases). V lost 3 bases, J lost 2 bases, and 28 bases lay in between. The germline CDR1 and CDR2 sequences are MDHEN and SYDVKM. The CDR3 extends over 21 amino acids. CDR3 region: CASSFFPALQGMDMTNEKLFF. CDR3 nucleotides: TGTGCCAGCAGTTTTTTTCCCGCGCTCCAGGGGATGGATATGACTAATGAAAAACTGTTTTTT.

This clonotype was detected many times. The size of this beta chain means little, since it is a stray read in a library made for alpha chains. The rearrangement links TRBV12-3 or TRBV12-4 to TRBJ1-3, with D unclear. The CDR3 is made up of 18 amino acids. Between the trimmed V and J ends, which lost 3 bases and 0 bases, there was a span of 18 bases. CDR3 in amino acids: CASSFVFGPTDSGNTIYF. The CDR3 region has the DNA TGTGCCAGCAGTTTTGTTTTCGGCCCAACCGACTCTGGAAACACCATATATTTT.

The count of this clonotype is one. This beta chain is a stray sequence in a library constructed for alpha chains; its clone size is not meaningful. The rearrangement links TRBV12-3 or TRBV12-4 to TRBJ2-2; D gene uncertain. The length of the CDR3 is 14 residues. V gave up 4 bases and J gave up 2 bases, with 8 bases separating them. The CDR3 coding sequence is TGTGCCAGCAGTTCCCACTCTAACACCGGGGAGCTGTTTTTT. As protein: CASSSHSNTGELFF.

In this sample, this clonotype turned up many times. As an off-target read in a library built for alpha chains, this beta chain has a frequency of little significance. The V gene is TRBV20-1, the J gene TRBJ1-5; D perhaps matches TRBD1 (5 bases). The CDR3 runs to 15 residues. Deletions cut 1 base from V and 4 bases from J, with 14 bases between. From germline, CDR1 is DFQATT and CDR2 SNEGSKA (reference sequence). CDR3 DNA sequence: TGCAGTGCTAGAGGGCCCGGGGCAGGGAATCAGCCCCAGCATTTT. Its protein is CSARGPGAGNQPQHF.

This clonotype has ten or more counts. This beta chain turned up in a library designed for alpha chains; as an off-target read, its abundance says little. J is TRBJ2-5 and V is TRBV9, with 10 bases that match TRBD1. CDR1 SGDLS and CDR2 YYNGEE come from the germline V gene. CDR3 length: 14 amino acids. Trimming removed 4 bases from V and 4 bases from J; junction bases left unmatched: 4. The CDR3 nucleotides are TGTGCCAGCAGCCTCCGGGACAGGGGAGAGACCCAGTACTTC. This translates into CASSLRDRGETQYF.

This clonotype showed up many times. This beta chain turned up in a library designed for alpha chains; as an off-target read, its abundance says little. The rearrangement uses TRBV6-5 and TRBJ1-1; D is undetermined. Germline V CDR1 and CDR2: MNHEY, SVGAGI. The CDR3 has 13 amino acids. V lost 1 base and J lost 5, with 8 bases in between. The CDR3 bases are TGTGCCAGCAGTTACTACCAGTGTACTGAAGCTTTCTTT. It is translated as CASSYYQCTEAFF.

This clonotype was observed at least ten times. Since it is a stray read in a library aimed at alpha chains, this beta chain has a size that is not meaningful. The gene calls are TRBV5-1 and TRBJ2-7; 7 bases fit TRBD1. The V gene end was trimmed by 4 bases and the J gene end by 5 bases; junction bases not matched to a gene: 6. CDR1 and CDR2 (germline): SGHRS, YFSETQ. The CDR3 totals 13 residues. CDR3 in amino acids: CASSRQGSDEQYF. Here the CDR3 DNA reads TGCGCCAGCAGCCGACAGGGAAGCGACGAGCAGTACTTC. Filled out from reference TRBV5-1 and TRBJ2-7, the complete variable domain reads KAGVTQTPRYLIKTRGQQVTLSCSPISGHRSVSWYQQTPGQGLQFLFEYFSETQRNKGNFPGRFSGRQFSNSRSEMNVSTLELGDSALYLCASSRQGSDEQYFGPGTRLTVT.

This clonotype was counted ten times or more. The size of this beta chain means little, since it is a stray read in a library made for alpha chains. J is TRBJ2-3 and V is TRBV23-1; D uncertain. TRBV23-1 is identified as an open reading frame with a role that is uncertain. V was shortened by 7 bases and J by 0 bases, with 8 bases between the two germline ends. This CDR3 comprises 13 residues. CDR3 protein: CASNVRSTDTQYF. The CDR3 DNA follows: TGCGCCAGCAATGTCAGGAGCACAGATACGCAGTATTTT.

This clonotype showed up many times. This beta chain lies outside the target of a library built for alpha chains; its clone size means little. The chain links TRBV5-1 to TRBJ2-7, with TRBD1 matching over 10 bases. In germline, CDR1 is SGHRS, CDR2 YFSETQ. CDR3 size: 16 residues. Trimming cost V 0 bases and J 5 bases; bases outside gene matches: 8. The CDR3 sequence is CASSLATGGAVDEQYF. CDR3 sequence (DNA): TGCGCCAGCAGCTTGGCGACAGGGGGCGCGGTGGACGAGCAGTACTTC.

Comment on this clonotype: This beta chain came through as a stray read in a library set up for alpha chains, and its size says little. J is TRBJ2-1 and V is TRBV4-2; TRBD2 aligns across 8 bases. Unmatched junction bases numbered 12, after V lost 3 bases and J lost 8 bases. CDR1 LGHNA and CDR2 YNFKEQ come from the germline V gene. CDR3 length: 16 residues. The DNA of the CDR3 is TGTGCCAGCAGCCAGGATGAGCTAGCGGGTCGGTATGAGCAGTTCTTC. Its translation is CASSQDELAGRYEQFF.

Only one count was recorded for this clonotype. Within a library made for alpha chains, this beta chain is off target, and its count is uninformative. The J gene is TRBJ2-1, the V gene TRBV28; D is ambiguous. Germline V gives CDR1 MDHEN, CDR2 SYDVKM. The CDR3 is 14 amino acids. Trimming shortened V by 4 bases and J by 7 bases, and 14 bases separated the two germline ends. The CDR3 DNA follows: TGTGCCAGCAGTTCCCGGGCCCGAAAGAATGAGCAGTTCTTC. Translation gives CASSSRARKNEQFF.

This clonotype was recorded many times. Being off target in a library aimed at alpha chains, this beta chain has a size of little meaning. The chain employs TRBV5-1 and TRBJ2-2, with D maybe TRBD1 (5 bases). The ends were cut back, 2 bases at V and 0 bases at J, with 11 bases in the middle. Germline V CDR1 and CDR2: SGHRS, YFSETQ. This CDR3 is built from 16 residues. CDR3 DNA sequence: TGCGCCAGCAGCTTCTGGGCAGGGCCGAACACCGGGGAGCTGTTTTTT. This sequence encodes CASSFWAGPNTGELFF.

At least ten counts were recorded for this clonotype. This beta chain is a stray sequence in a library constructed for alpha chains; its clone size is not meaningful. The chain combines TRBV6-5 with TRBJ2-1, with no clear D. CDR3 length: 13 residues. V was clipped by 0 bases and J by 5 bases, with 5 bases between them. CDR1 MNHEY and CDR2 SVGAGI come from the germline V gene. The CDR3 DNA follows: TGTGCCAGCAGTTACTCCCTAGACAATGAGCAGTTCTTC. Encoded protein: CASSYSLDNEQFF.

This clonotype was observed many times. Since it is a stray read in a library aimed at alpha chains, this beta chain has a size that is not meaningful. The CDR3 region is CASRRVEVDTQYF. The CDR3 bases are TGTGCCAGCAGAAGGGTTGAGGTAGATACGCAGTATTTT. J is TRBJ2-3 and V is TRBV28; no reliable D call. The CDR3 totals 13 residues. In germline, CDR1 is MDHEN, CDR2 SYDVKM. The V gene lost 6 bases and the J gene lost 5 bases, with 12 bases spanning the gap.

In its sample, this clonotype was seen many times. This beta chain is a stray sequence in a library constructed for alpha chains; its clone size is not meaningful. This sequence joins TRBV23-1 and TRBJ2-7; no definite D call. TRBV23-1 is reported as an ORF; its role is uncertain. The CDR3 is 10 residues long. Trimming left V 6 bases short and J 6 bases short, with 6 bases between. The CDR3 bases are TGCGCCAGCAGGGGTTCCGAGCAGTACTTC. Protein sequence: CASRGSEQYF.

By its share, this clonotype is medium-sized. This beta chain is an unintended read in a library built for alpha chains; its size means little. This chain links TRBV4-2 with TRBJ1-1, with a tentative D call TRBD1 (5 bases). Trimming took off 3 bases at V and 1 base at J, with 12 bases between the two ends. Germline V gene lookup returns CDR1 LGHNA and CDR2 YNFKEQ. The CDR3 is made up of 15 amino acids. The CDR3 DNA reads TGTGCCAGCAGCCACAGACCCGACAGGAACACTGAAGCTTTCTTT. Its translation is CASSHRPDRNTEAFF.

Details on this clonotype: This may stem from a read error, because a much larger clone lies one nucleotide away. This beta chain is off target for a library built for alpha chains, so its abundance means little. V is TRBV5-1 and J is TRBJ2-3; 7 nucleotides agree with TRBD2. Per germline, CDR1 SGHRS and CDR2 YFSETQ. The CDR3 has 15 amino acids. The CDR3 bases are TGCGCCAGCAGCACCGGGACTAAGGTCCCAGATACGCGGTATTTT. Translated, it gives CASSTGTKVPDTRYF.

This clonotype was seen a few times. This beta chain slipped into a library made for alpha chains as a stray read, so its size is not meaningful. The chain is built from TRBV5-4 and TRBJ1-2; the match to TRBD1 covers 10 bases. The CDR3 contains 16 residues. From germline, CDR1 is SGHNT and CDR2 YYREEE (reference sequence). The V and J ends lost 2 bases and 4 bases, in that order; junction bases with no gene match: 8. CDR3 coding DNA: TGTGCCAGCAGCTTCGGACAGGGGGTAGGAGGCTATGGCTACACCTTC. The encoded protein is CASSFGQGVGGYGYTF.

With regard to this clonotype: Within a library made for alpha chains, this beta chain is off target, and its count is uninformative. The V call is TRBV7-9, the J call TRBJ2-5, with D tentatively TRBD1 (6 bases). Trimming took off 5 bases at V and 4 bases at J, with 8 bases between the two ends. The CDR3 length is 12 residues. CDR1 is SEHNR, CDR2 FQNEAQ, per germline (reference sequence). As DNA, the CDR3 is TGTGCCAGCAGCAGGGGGACAGAGACCCAGTACTTC. Amino acids: CASSRGTETQYF.